This T cell receptor (beta chain) stems from a study of T cell repertoires in cytomegalovirus infection. Overall study context: Indications came from public TCR beta signatures; they pointed to CMV infection and to a matching HLA type.

Unmatched junction bases numbered 6, after V lost 2 bases and J lost 4 bases. Germline V gene data show CDR1 as DFQATT and CDR2 as SNEGSKA (reference sequence). This CDR3 spans 15 amino acids. Each CDR3 protein gets one entry after TCRdb re-called the reads with MiXCR. The sample lists hundreds of thousands of distinct CDR3 sequences, approximately 31% occurring once. To note about this clonotype: The target antigen is unknown.

Whole-study results and caveats: CMV carriers with the relevant HLA were identified by cumulative public TCR beta family frequency.

This clonotype originated in a human donor in good health (CMV status not recorded). Some clones in this sample may be carry-over from other donors' samples. The input for sequencing was cultured CD8+ T cells from PBMCs, taken from culture after CMV antigen stimulation. The chain carries TRBV20-1 and TRBJ2-1; 9 nucleotides match TRBD2. CDR3: CSARIAGAVYNEQFF. The CDR3 DNA reads as TGCAGTGCTAGAATAGCGGGGGCGGTGTACAATGAGCAGTTCTTC.